The 12 T cell receptor beta chains below all came from one sample that was sequenced in a study of beta chain features in type 1 diabetes. As every portion of the isolated RNA was reverse transcribed, the sequencing read expressed TCRB transcripts. Using immunoSEQ multiplex PCR, the repertoire was profiled, and TCRdb retains in-frame clones only, with some absent. In the table there are 200,000 to 250,000 clones, about 30% of which are singletons. Sequenced sample: central memory CD4+ T cells from blood. The receptors stem from a man aged 30-40 years in good health.

This clone was recorded a few times. The rearrangement joins TRBV10-3 to TRBJ2-7; D is unclear. CDR1 is ENHRY and CDR2 is SYGVKD in the germline V gene. Trimming shortened V by 11 bases and J by 0 bases, and 11 bases separated the two germline ends. This CDR3 has 12 residues. The CDR3 is CAARTSSYEQYF. DNA for the CDR3: TGTGCCGCCCGAACGAGCTCCTACGAGCAGTACTTC.

V is TRBV9 and J is TRBJ1-1, with D possibly being TRBD1 (5 bases). The CDR3 loop spans 14 amino acids. CDR1 and CDR2 from the germline V gene are SGDLS and YYNGEE. With 3 bases removed from V and 1 base from J, the gap between germline ends came to 10 bases. The CDR3 protein is CASSGQRSNTEAFF. CDR3 nucleotide sequence: TGTGCCAGCAGCGGACAGCGTTCGAACACTGAAGCTTTCTTT.

The genes are TRBV7-2 and TRBJ1-2, with D possibly being TRBD1 (6 bases). There are 14 residues in the CDR3. From germline, CDR1 is SGHTA and CDR2 FQGNSA. The V and J ends lost 7 bases and 4 bases respectively, with 16 bases between them. CDR3 residues: CASNTKGDTYGYTF. DNA of the CDR3: TGTGCCAGCAACACGAAGGGGGATACCTATGGCTACACCTTC.

CDR3 bases: TGTGCCTGGAGTGTACTAGCGGGGGGGCAAGAGACCCAGTACTTC. Its protein is CAWSVLAGGQETQYF. This rearrangement joins TRBV30 to TRBJ2-5, with 13 bases fitting TRBD2. V lost 0 bases to trimming and J lost 2 bases; unmatched junction nucleotides: 0. Germline values: CDR1 GTSNPN, CDR2 SVGIG (reference sequence). The CDR3 runs to 15 residues.

A few counts support this clone. The V gene is TRBV20-1, the J gene TRBJ2-4; a weak D match, TRBD2 (6 bases). Trimming stripped 5 bases from V and 10 bases from J, with 9 bases between. Germline CDR1 and CDR2: DFQATT and SNEGSKA (reference sequence). This CDR3 has 10 residues. The CDR3 is CSAPSEIQYF. Here the CDR3 DNA reads TGCAGTGCTCCTAGCGAGATTCAGTACTTC.

The genes are TRBV2 and TRBJ2-7; no firm D call. The CDR3 sequence is 13 residues long. V was clipped by 2 bases and J by 12 bases, with 17 bases between them. CDR1 SNHLY and CDR2 FYNNEI come from the germline V gene. The DNA of the CDR3 is TGTGCCAGCAGTGAAAAATTTGCGCTGAGCTCGTACTTC. Its translation: CASSEKFALSSYF.

Only a few counts were recorded for this clone. V gene TRBV5-6 combines with J gene TRBJ2-4; D might be TRBD2 (5 bases). Trimming left V 4 bases short and J 3 bases short, with 17 bases between. The CDR3 has 16 residues. Germline assignment: CDR1 SGHDT and CDR2 YYEEEE. CDR3 nucleotide sequence: TGTGCCAGCAGCCCCGGACTGGACGAGGTCAAAAACATTCAGTACTTC. Its protein is CASSPGLDEVKNIQYF.

This chain joins TRBV27 and TRBJ2-5; 12 bases match TRBD2. Germline CDR1 MNHEY, CDR2 SMNVEV (reference sequence). V lost 5 bases and J lost 5; bases outside the gene matches: 6. The length of the CDR3 is 15 residues. The DNA of the CDR3 is TGTGCCAGCAGTCCGACTAGCGGGAGCTGGGAGACCCAGTACTTC. It is translated as CASSPTSGSWETQYF.

V usage is TRBV29-1 and J usage is TRBJ2-7, with 7 bases matching TRBD2. The J segment lost 3 bases and the V segment lost 2 bases, leaving 4 bases of the junction unmatched. CDR3 length: 13 amino acids. The V gene's germline CDR1 is SQVTM and CDR2 ANQGSEA. The CDR3 DNA follows: TGCAGCGTTGAATTGCAGCGGGGCTACGAGCAGTACTTC. Translation: CSVELQRGYEQYF.

Only a few counts were recorded for this clone. One end of the junction fails to match germline, which may point to a read error. The rearrangement links TRBV5-6 to TRBJ1-6, with TRBD1 matching 7 bases. Germline CDR1 and CDR2: SGHDT and YYEEEE. The CDR3 is 13 residues long. The CDR3 reads CASRRRQGHLLSF. For the CDR3, the DNA is TGTGCCAGCAGACGCAGACAGGGCCATCTCCTCTCCTTT.

This clone appeared a few times. This chain connects TRBV4-1 to TRBJ2-1, with TRBD2 matching over 9 bases. The germline CDR1 and CDR2 sequences are MGHRA and YSYEKL. The J segment lost 10 bases and the V segment lost 1 base, leaving 11 bases of the junction unmatched. The length of the CDR3 is 16 residues. The CDR3 region has the DNA TGCGCCAGCAGCCAAGTACCTAGCGGGGTTTGGAACGAGCAGTTCTTC. Amino acids: CASSQVPSGVWNEQFF.

V is TRBV7-7 and J is TRBJ1-1; TRBD1 matches at 9 bases. Germline V CDR1 and CDR2: SSHAT, FNYEAQ (reference sequence). CDR3 length equals 13 residues. V dropped 5 bases and J dropped 7; count of bases not matched to a gene: 5. In DNA, the CDR3 is TGTGCCAGCAGCACGGACAGGGGCGGTGAAGCTTTCTTT. Encoded protein: CASSTDRGGEAFF.